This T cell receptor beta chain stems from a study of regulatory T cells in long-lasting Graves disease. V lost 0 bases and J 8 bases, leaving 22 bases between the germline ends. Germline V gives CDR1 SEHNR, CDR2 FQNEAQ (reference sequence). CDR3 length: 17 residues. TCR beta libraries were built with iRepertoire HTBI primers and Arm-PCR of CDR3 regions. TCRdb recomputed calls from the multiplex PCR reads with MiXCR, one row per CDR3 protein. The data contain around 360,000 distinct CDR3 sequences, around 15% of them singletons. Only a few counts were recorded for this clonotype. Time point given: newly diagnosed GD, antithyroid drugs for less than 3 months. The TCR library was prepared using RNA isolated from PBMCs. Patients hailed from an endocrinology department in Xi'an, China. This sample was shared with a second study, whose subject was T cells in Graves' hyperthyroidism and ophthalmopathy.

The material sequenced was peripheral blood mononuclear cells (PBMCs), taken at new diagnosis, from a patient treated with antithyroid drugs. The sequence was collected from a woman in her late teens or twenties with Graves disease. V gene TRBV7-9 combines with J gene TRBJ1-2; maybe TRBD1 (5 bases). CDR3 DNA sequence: TGTGCCAGCAGCTTAGCCGGGGGAGCAGGGACCGCTCGGGGCTACACCTTC. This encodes CASSLAGGAGTARGYTF.